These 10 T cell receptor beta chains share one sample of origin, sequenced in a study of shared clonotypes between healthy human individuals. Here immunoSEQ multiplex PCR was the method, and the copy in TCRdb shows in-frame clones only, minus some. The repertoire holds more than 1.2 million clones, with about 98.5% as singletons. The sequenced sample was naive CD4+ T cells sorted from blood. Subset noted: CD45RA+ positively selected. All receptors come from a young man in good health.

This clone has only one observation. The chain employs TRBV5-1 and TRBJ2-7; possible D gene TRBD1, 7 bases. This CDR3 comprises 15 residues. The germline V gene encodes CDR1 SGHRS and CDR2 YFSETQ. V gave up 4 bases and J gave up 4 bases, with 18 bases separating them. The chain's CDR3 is CASSPLAGQPYEQYF. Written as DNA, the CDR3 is TGCGCCAGCAGCCCTCTGGCGGGACAGCCTTACGAGCAGTACTTC. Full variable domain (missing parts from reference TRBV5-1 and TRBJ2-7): KAGVTQTPRYLIKTRGQQVTLSCSPISGHRSVSWYQQTPGQGLQFLFEYFSETQRNKGNFPGRFSGRQFSNSRSEMNVSTLELGDSALYLCASSPLAGQPYEQYFGPGTRLTVT.

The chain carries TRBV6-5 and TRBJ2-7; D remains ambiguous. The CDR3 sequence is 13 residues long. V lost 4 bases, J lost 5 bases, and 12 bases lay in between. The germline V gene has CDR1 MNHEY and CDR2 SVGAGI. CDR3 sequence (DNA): TGTGCCAGCAGTTTTTGGAGAGGAAACGAGCAGTACTTC. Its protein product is CASSFWRGNEQYF.

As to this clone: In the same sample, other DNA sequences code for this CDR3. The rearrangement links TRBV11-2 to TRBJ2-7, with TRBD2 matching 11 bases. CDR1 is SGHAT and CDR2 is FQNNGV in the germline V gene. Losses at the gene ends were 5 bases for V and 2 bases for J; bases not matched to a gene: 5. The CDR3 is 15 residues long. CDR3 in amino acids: CASSPTSGRAYEQYF. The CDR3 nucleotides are TGTGCCAGCAGCCCAACTAGCGGGAGAGCCTACGAGCAGTACTTC.

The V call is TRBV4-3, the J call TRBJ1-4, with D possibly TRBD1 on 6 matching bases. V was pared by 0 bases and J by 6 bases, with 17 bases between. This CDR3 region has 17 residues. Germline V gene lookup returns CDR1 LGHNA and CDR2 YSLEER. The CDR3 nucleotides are TGCGCCAGCAGCCAAGATCGGCTAGGGGCAGGGGATGAAAAACTGTTTTTT. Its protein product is CASSQDRLGAGDEKLFF.

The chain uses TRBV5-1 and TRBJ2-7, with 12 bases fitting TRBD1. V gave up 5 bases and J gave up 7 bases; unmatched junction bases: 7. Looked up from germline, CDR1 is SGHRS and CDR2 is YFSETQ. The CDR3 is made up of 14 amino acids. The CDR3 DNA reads TGCGCCAGCAGAACCGGGACAGGGGGCAGTGAGCAGTACTTC. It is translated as CASRTGTGGSEQYF.

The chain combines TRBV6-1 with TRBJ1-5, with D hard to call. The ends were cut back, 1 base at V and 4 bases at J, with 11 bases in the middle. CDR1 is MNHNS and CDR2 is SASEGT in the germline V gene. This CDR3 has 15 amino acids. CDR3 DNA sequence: TGTGCCAGCAGTGAAGACGGGCTTCAAAATCAGCCCCAGCATTTT. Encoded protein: CASSEDGLQNQPQHF.

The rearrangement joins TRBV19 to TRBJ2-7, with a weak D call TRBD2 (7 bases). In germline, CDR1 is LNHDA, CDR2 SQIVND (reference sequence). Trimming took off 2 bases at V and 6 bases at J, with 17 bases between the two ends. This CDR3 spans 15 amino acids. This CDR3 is CASSILGAGVGEQYF. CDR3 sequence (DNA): TGTGCCAGTAGTATACTGGGGGCGGGAGTCGGCGAGCAGTACTTC.

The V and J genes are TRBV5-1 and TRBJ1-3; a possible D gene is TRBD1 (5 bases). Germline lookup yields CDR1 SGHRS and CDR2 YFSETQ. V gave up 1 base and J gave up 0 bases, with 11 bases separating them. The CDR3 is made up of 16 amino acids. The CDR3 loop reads CASSLTGRLSGNTIYF. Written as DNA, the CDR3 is TGCGCCAGCAGCTTGACAGGAAGGCTCTCTGGAAACACCATATATTTT.

This CDR3 is CASSFTSGYYNEQFF. The CDR3 DNA follows: TGCGCCAGCAGCTTTACTAGCGGATACTACAATGAGCAGTTCTTC. The chain couples TRBV5-1 to TRBJ2-1; 8 nucleotides line up with TRBD2. The CDR3 is 15 amino acids. Losses at the gene ends were 2 bases for V and 3 bases for J; bases not matched to a gene: 4. Germline-derived CDR1 and CDR2 are SGHRS and YFSETQ. Full variable domain (rest looked up from reference TRBV5-1 and TRBJ2-1): KAGVTQTPRYLIKTRGQQVTLSCSPISGHRSVSWYQQTPGQGLQFLFEYFSETQRNKGNFPGRFSGRQFSNSRSEMNVSTLELGDSALYLCASSFTSGYYNEQFFGPGTRLTVL.

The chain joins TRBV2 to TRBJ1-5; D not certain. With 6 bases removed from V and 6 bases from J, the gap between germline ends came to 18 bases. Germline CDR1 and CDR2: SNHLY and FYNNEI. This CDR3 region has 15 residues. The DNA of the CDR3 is TGTGCCAGCAGGAAGCGTATACAAGGTTTTCAGCCCCAGCATTTT. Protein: CASRKRIQGFQPQHF.